This is a list of T cell receptor beta chains from one sample in a study of blood T cells in healthy people across ages. TCRdb reanalysed the 5' RACE reads using MiXCR and keeps one entry per CDR3 protein. This table has 850,000 to 1,000,000 distinct CDR3 sequences, roughly 52% appearing once. The source material was blood. The receptors were sampled from a man between 25 and 39 years old in good health. Both conserved end residues are trimmed from each CDR3. Clone sizes are given selectively: once, few, many, or a class where the clone is expanded.

abundance: .
v_gene: TRBV7-6
j_gene: TRBJ2-7
CDR3aa: ASSQTGPVPSYEQY

abundance: few
v_gene: TRBV2
j_gene: TRBJ2-7
CDR3aa: ASSGDISQQY

abundance: .
v_gene: TRBV7-2
j_gene: TRBJ2-4
CDR3aa: ASSRMDRGSRNEQY

abundance: .
v_gene: TRBV28
j_gene: TRBJ1-4
CDR3aa: ASSEPSGGGSEKLF

abundance: .
v_gene: TRBV6-5
j_gene: TRBJ2-7
CDR3aa: ASEKTGTYEQY

abundance: few
v_gene: TRBV29-1
j_gene: TRBJ2-3
CDR3aa: SVGFGSGGAVDTQY

abundance: .
v_gene: TRBV7-3
j_gene: TRBJ2-3
CDR3aa: ASSFRSSGDTRGTQY

abundance: few
v_gene: TRBV7-2
j_gene: TRBJ1-6
CDR3aa: ASSLMDRGTIGPYNSPLH

abundance: many
v_gene: TRBV5-1
j_gene: TRBJ2-1
CDR3aa: ASSLDRSSYNEQF

abundance: few
v_gene: TRBV28
j_gene: TRBJ2-1
CDR3aa: ASSLLGSGGGGLWNEQF

abundance: .
v_gene: TRBV5-6
j_gene: TRBJ2-3
CDR3aa: ASSQRGTIPSTDTQY

abundance: many
v_gene: TRBV29-1
j_gene: TRBJ2-3
CDR3aa: SVVTDTQY

abundance: .
v_gene: TRBV6-5
j_gene: TRBJ2-3
CDR3aa: ASSFGSSVRSDTQY

abundance: .
v_gene: TRBV6-2/TRBV6-3
j_gene: TRBJ2-1
CDR3aa: ASSPRLVSNEQF

abundance: .
v_gene: TRBV20-1
j_gene: TRBJ2-5
CDR3aa: SANRGEIGETRY

abundance: few
v_gene: TRBV27
j_gene: TRBJ1-5
CDR3aa: ASSFGGRQPQH

abundance: .
v_gene: TRBV30
j_gene: TRBJ1-2
CDR3aa: AWTPGSGGYT

abundance: .
v_gene: TRBV28
j_gene: TRBJ1-2
CDR3aa: ASLTGTGMWGDGYT

abundance: .
v_gene: TRBV9
j_gene: TRBJ2-1
CDR3aa: ASSVTGTSNEQF

abundance: few
v_gene: TRBV19
j_gene: TRBJ2-5
CDR3aa: ASSNGTPLETQY

abundance: .
v_gene: TRBV4-2
j_gene: TRBJ2-2
CDR3aa: ASGGLAGLGTGELF

abundance: few
v_gene: TRBV27
j_gene: TRBJ2-2
CDR3aa: ASSPGGYTGELF

abundance: .
v_gene: TRBV5-5
j_gene: TRBJ1-2
CDR3aa: ASSQQGIYGYT

abundance: few
v_gene: TRBV4-3
j_gene: TRBJ2-3
CDR3aa: ASSQGSGGAADTQY

abundance: .
v_gene: TRBV20-1
j_gene: TRBJ2-1
CDR3aa: SAYEDSYNEQF

abundance: few
v_gene: TRBV29-1
j_gene: TRBJ1-5
CDR3aa: SARQGQNQPQH

abundance: .
v_gene: TRBV5-1
j_gene: TRBJ2-4
CDR3aa: ASSLGQAGNIQY

abundance: .
v_gene: TRBV20-1
j_gene: TRBJ2-1
CDR3aa: SASLAGSYNEQF

abundance: .
v_gene: TRBV30
j_gene: TRBJ2-7
CDR3aa: ASSGSFSYEQY

abundance: .
v_gene: TRBV7-2
j_gene: TRBJ2-4
CDR3aa: ASSLDSGGADIQY

abundance: .
v_gene: TRBV7-3
j_gene: TRBJ2-1
CDR3aa: ASSSSGGAKEQF

abundance: .
v_gene: TRBV4-3
j_gene: TRBJ2-3
CDR3aa: ASSPERAADTQY

abundance: .
v_gene: TRBV20-1
j_gene: TRBJ2-7
CDR3aa: STHIGAYEQY

abundance: few
v_gene: TRBV3-1
j_gene: TRBJ1-5
CDR3aa: ASSRSGREAQH

abundance: .
v_gene: TRBV4-1
j_gene: TRBJ2-1
CDR3aa: ASRPRWEHNEQF

abundance: .
v_gene: TRBV4-3
j_gene: TRBJ2-7
CDR3aa: ASSQGGGGSYEQY

abundance: .
v_gene: TRBV28
j_gene: TRBJ2-3
CDR3aa: ASSLGIAGLTDTQY

abundance: .
v_gene: TRBV6-2/TRBV6-3
j_gene: TRBJ2-7
CDR3aa: ASRPSGDLLYEQY

abundance: few
v_gene: TRBV12-3/TRBV12-4
j_gene: TRBJ1-5
CDR3aa: ASSFREFSNQPQH

abundance: few
v_gene: TRBV6-2/TRBV6-3
j_gene: TRBJ2-7
CDR3aa: ASPRFQGHSYEQY